These 11 T cell receptor beta chains were all obtained from the same sample, sequenced in a study of shared clonotypes between healthy human individuals. Assay: immunoSEQ multiplex PCR; the TCRdb copy retains only in-frame clones and omits some. The data contain more than 900,000 clones, around 78% of them seen just once; the ten biggest clones take up roughly 0.65%. The sequenced material came from memory CD4+ T cells from PBMCs. Subset denoted: CD45RA-negative fraction. The receptors here all came from a man younger than 35 in good health. Some clones in this sample may be carry-over from other donors' samples.

This clone has more than one count but fewer than ten. The chain joins TRBV10-3 to TRBJ2-1; 9 nucleotides match TRBD1. CDR3 length equals 15 residues. The germline CDR1 and CDR2 sequences are ENHRY and SYGVKD. Unmatched junction bases numbered 7, after V lost 7 bases and J lost 3 bases. Here the CDR3 reads CAIKTGTGNYNEQFF. The CDR3 region has the DNA TGTGCCATCAAAACCGGGACAGGGAACTACAATGAGCAGTTCTTC.

This clone is a singleton in its sample. Other DNA sequences from this sample encode an identical CDR3 as well. DNA of the CDR3: TGTGCCAGCAGTGGAGGGGGCTACGAGCAGTACTTC. It codes for CASSGGGYEQYF. The V and J genes are TRBV2 and TRBJ2-7; a possible D gene is TRBD1 (6 bases). CDR1 is SNHLY, CDR2 FYNNEI, per germline. CDR3 length: 12 amino acids. With 4 bases removed from V and 3 bases from J, the gap between germline ends came to 7 bases.

The rearrangement links TRBV6-5 to TRBJ2-1; 10 bases match TRBD2. J was trimmed by 7 bases and V by 6 bases; bases with no gene match: 3. This CDR3 region has 13 residues. CDR1 and CDR2 from the germline V gene are MNHEY and SVGAGI. Written as DNA, the CDR3 is TGTGCCAGCAGGGCGACTAGCGGGAATGAGCAGTTCTTC. Protein: CASRATSGNEQFF.

This chain links TRBV29-1 with TRBJ2-5; D is perhaps TRBD1 or TRBD2 (6 bases each). The CDR3 is 14 amino acids. Trimming removed 4 bases from V and 2 bases from J, with 14 bases in between. The germline CDR1 and CDR2 sequences are SQVTM and ANQGSEA. CDR3 amino acids: CSVGGAVRQETQYF. The DNA of the CDR3 is TGCAGCGTTGGGGGGGCGGTAAGACAAGAGACCCAGTACTTC.

This chain links TRBV7-2 with TRBJ2-3; D is undetermined. Trimming left V 0 bases short and J 7 bases short, with 5 bases between. The CDR3 loop spans 12 amino acids. Germline-derived CDR1 and CDR2 are SGHTA and FQGNSA. The DNA of the CDR3 is TGTGCCAGCAGCTTAGCAGCGAATACGCAGTATTTT. It encodes CASSLAANTQYF.

J is TRBJ1-5 and V is TRBV15; D ambiguous. V shed 0 bases and J shed 5 bases, with 5 bases lying between them. The CDR3 is 13 residues long. Germline V lookup: CDR1 LNHNV, CDR2 YYDKDF (reference sequence). The CDR3 DNA reads as TGTGCCACCAGCAGAGAGGGTGATCAGCCCCAGCATTTT. Its translation: CATSREGDQPQHF.

This clone was detected a few times. The chain recombines TRBV11-3 with TRBJ2-7; possibly TRBD1 for D (5 bases). Trimming stripped 5 bases from V and 3 bases from J, with 11 bases between. Germline CDR1 and CDR2: SGHNT and YENEEA. This CDR3 comprises 13 residues. CDR3 sequence (DNA): TGTGCCAGCAGCCCAGGGCAACACTACGAGCAGTACTTC. Protein product: CASSPGQHYEQYF.

The rearrangement links TRBV5-4 to TRBJ1-1; D is undetermined. Looked up from germline, CDR1 is SGHNT and CDR2 is YYREEE (reference sequence). The V gene lost 2 bases and the J gene lost 2 bases, with 13 bases spanning the gap. This CDR3 contains 15 residues. CDR3 region: CASSLSLSSNTEAFF. The CDR3 coding sequence is TGTGCCAGCAGCTTATCCTTGTCCAGTAACACTGAAGCTTTCTTT.

This rearrangement joins TRBV5-4 to TRBJ1-1, with a possible D match to TRBD1 (6 bases). Trimming cost V 4 bases and J 6 bases, with 22 bases left between them. Germline-derived CDR1 and CDR2 are SGHNT and YYREEE (reference sequence). This CDR3 comprises 16 residues. The CDR3 region is CASSIGNRAKDSEAFF. In DNA, the CDR3 is TGTGCCAGCAGCATCGGAAACAGGGCGAAAGACTCTGAAGCTTTCTTT.

The chain recombines TRBV19 with TRBJ2-7; 10 positions agree with TRBD1. The V gene's germline CDR1 is LNHDA and CDR2 SQIVND (reference sequence). The V segment lost 3 bases and the J segment 7 bases; nucleotides outside the gene matches: 9. The CDR3 is 15 amino acids. As DNA, the CDR3 is TGTGCCAGTAGTATCCGGACAGGGGGGATTGGGGAGCAGTACTTC. Its translation: CASSIRTGGIGEQYF. The full variable domain, in which reference TRBV19 and TRBJ2-7 provide the parts outside the CDR3, is DGGITQSPKYLFRKEGQNVTLSCEQNLNHDAMYWYRQDPGQGLRLIYYSQIVNDFQKGDIAEGYSVSREKKESFPLTVTSAQKNPTAFYLCASSIRTGGIGEQYFGPGTRLTVT.

As for this clone: Distinct nucleotide sequences in the sample also encode this CDR3. The chain's CDR3 is CASSFLQGNTGELFF. The CDR3 DNA sequence: TGCGCCAGCAGCTTTCTACAGGGGAACACCGGGGAGCTGTTTTTT. The chain is built from TRBV5-1 and TRBJ2-2; TRBD1 is a possible D gene (6 bases). Trimming pared 2 bases from V and 1 base from J, leaving 9 bases between. There are 15 residues in the CDR3. Germline lookup yields CDR1 SGHRS and CDR2 YFSETQ.